What follows are 11 T cell receptor beta chains derived from one specimen sequenced in a study of graft-versus-host responses after intestinal transplantation. Assay: immunoSEQ multiplex PCR; the TCRdb copy retains only in-frame clones and omits some. Among about 92,000 clones listed, 85% to 95% were seen once. These receptors' antigens are unknown. The sample consisted of unstimulated CD8+ T cells sorted from spleen or lymph node cells, taken before intestinal transplant. The receptor source for this set is a human donor who received an intestinal transplant.

Details on this clone: Germline and junction disagree at one end, which may indicate a read error. V and J are TRBV6-1 and TRBJ2-7; 9 bases align to TRBD2. The germline V gene has CDR1 MNHNS and CDR2 SASEGT. This CDR3 comprises 10 residues. CDR3 bases: TGTGCCAGCGGCGGGAGGGAGGTACACTTC. Translated: CASGGREVHF.

The rearrangement joins TRBV6-5 to TRBJ2-1; D not certain. Trimming removed 2 bases from V and 6 bases from J, with 5 bases in between. CDR3 length: 12 residues. The germline V gene encodes CDR1 MNHEY and CDR2 SVGAGI. The DNA of the CDR3 is TGTGCCAGCAGTTACGGTGTCAATGAGCAGTTCTTC. The encoded protein is CASSYGVNEQFF.

This chain joins TRBV5-1 and TRBJ2-7; no definite D call. CDR1 is SGHRS and CDR2 is YFSETQ in the germline V gene. The CDR3 covers 13 residues. Trimming removed 4 bases at V and 2 bases at J, with 10 bases between. In nucleotides, the CDR3 is TGCGCCAGCAGCCTGACGGAGACCTACGAGCAGTACTTC. Translated, it gives CASSLTETYEQYF.

V and J are TRBV9 and TRBJ2-2; D is ambiguous. The CDR3 has 11 residues. Germline CDR1 SGDLS, CDR2 YYNGEE. Between the trimmed V and J ends, which lost 4 bases and 8 bases, there was a span of 6 bases. The CDR3: CASSLQGELFF. The CDR3 nucleotides read TGTGCCAGCAGCTTACAGGGGGAGCTGTTTTTT.

The chain employs TRBV4-2 and TRBJ2-7; the D is unclear. Per germline, CDR1 LGHNA and CDR2 YNFKEQ. The CDR3 runs to 15 residues. The germline V and J ends were trimmed by 1 base and 4 bases, with 14 bases remaining between them. The CDR3, as DNA: TGTGCCAGCAGCCAAGTTGAGATTGCCTCTTACGAGCAGTACTTC. The encoded protein is CASSQVEIASYEQYF.

This chain links TRBV9 with TRBJ2-3, with 8 positions matching TRBD1. The germline V gene has CDR1 SGDLS and CDR2 YYNGEE. The CDR3 has 16 amino acids. The trim removed 4 bases at V and 0 bases at J, leaving 7 bases unmatched. In DNA form, the CDR3 reads TGTGCCAGCAGCTCACCCCGGGACAGGAGCACAGATACGCAGTATTTT. It translates to CASSSPRDRSTDTQYF.

The chain employs TRBV7-2 and TRBJ2-1, with 10 nucleotides matching TRBD2. In germline, CDR1 is SGHTA, CDR2 FQGNSA. Trimming cost V 4 bases and J 5 bases; bases outside gene matches: 8. The CDR3 sequence is 16 residues long. The CDR3 nucleotides are TGTGCCAGCAGCTCTTTAGCGGGGGGCCTAAACAATGAGCAGTTCTTC. Translating gives CASSSLAGGLNNEQFF.

This sequence joins TRBV11-2 and TRBJ2-7; 9 bases align to TRBD2. Germline CDR1 and CDR2: SGHAT and FQNNGV. V trimming: 3 bases; J trimming: 3 bases; junction bases outside the gene matches: 6. The CDR3 is 15 amino acids. CDR3 protein: CASSLSTSGHYEQYF. The DNA of the CDR3 is TGTGCCAGCAGCTTGTCTACTAGCGGGCACTACGAGCAGTACTTC.

This clone occurred a few times. The rearrangement uses TRBV5-4 and TRBJ2-4; D ambiguous. There are 12 residues in the CDR3. The V gene's germline CDR1 is SGHNT and CDR2 YYREEE (reference sequence). V was shortened by 5 bases and J by 1 base, with 4 bases between the two germline ends. The CDR3 bases are TGTGCCAGCAGTGGGGCCAAAAACATTCAGTACTTC. Its protein product is CASSGAKNIQYF.

On this clone: The sample has other DNA sequences that encode this CDR3 too. The rearrangement joins TRBV19 to TRBJ1-1; the D is unclear. The CDR3 has 13 residues. The V gene lost 2 bases and the J gene lost 5 bases, with 9 bases spanning the gap. Germline V gene data show CDR1 as LNHDA and CDR2 as SQIVND (reference sequence). Here the CDR3 reads CASSIRGNTEAFF. In nucleotides, the CDR3 is TGTGCCAGTAGTATAAGAGGGAATACTGAAGCTTTCTTT.

The chain employs TRBV7-9 and TRBJ1-6; perhaps TRBD1 as D (5 bases). Trimming cost V 1 base and J 7 bases, with 5 bases left between them. Germline V lookup: CDR1 SEHNR, CDR2 FQNEAQ (reference sequence). The CDR3 covers 13 residues. CDR3 in amino acids: CASSLEGNSPLHF. The CDR3 DNA is TGTGCCAGCAGCTTAGAGGGGAATTCACCCCTCCACTTT.